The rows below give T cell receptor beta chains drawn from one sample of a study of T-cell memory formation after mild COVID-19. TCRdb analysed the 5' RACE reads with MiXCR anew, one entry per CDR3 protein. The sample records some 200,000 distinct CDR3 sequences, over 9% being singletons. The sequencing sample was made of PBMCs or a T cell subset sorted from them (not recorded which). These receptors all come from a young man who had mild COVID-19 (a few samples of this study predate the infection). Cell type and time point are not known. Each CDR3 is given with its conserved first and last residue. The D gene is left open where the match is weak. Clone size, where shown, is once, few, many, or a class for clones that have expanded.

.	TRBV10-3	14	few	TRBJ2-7	CAISESSVPGEQYF	TGTGCCATCAGTGAGTCGAGCGTCCCGGGGGAGCAGTACTTC
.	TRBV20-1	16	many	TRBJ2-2	CSAGAANTANTGELFF	TGCAGTGCTGGGGCGGCGAACACCGCGAACACCGGGGAGCTGTTTTTT
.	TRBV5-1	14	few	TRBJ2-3	CASSFSGVTDTQYF	TGCGCCAGCAGCTTTTCAGGAGTCACAGATACGCAGTATTTT
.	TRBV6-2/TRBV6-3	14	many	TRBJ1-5	CASSYDLSGQPQHF	TGTGCCAGCAGTTACGATTTATCGGGGCAGCCCCAGCATTTT
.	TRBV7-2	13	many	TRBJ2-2	CASRFGVTGELFF	TGTGCCAGCAGATTCGGGGTCACCGGGGAGCTGTTTTTT
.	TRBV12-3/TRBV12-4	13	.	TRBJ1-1	CASSPMGVAEAFF	TGTGCCAGCAGTCCCATGGGGGTCGCTGAAGCTTTCTTT
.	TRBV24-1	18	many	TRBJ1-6	CATSVSLVYGRENSPLHF	TGTGCCACCAGTGTTTCTTTAGTGTATGGCCGAGAGAATTCACCCCTCCACTTT
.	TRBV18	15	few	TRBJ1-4	CASSPRISTNEKLFF	TGTGCCAGCTCACCAAGGATTTCAACTAATGAAAAACTTTTTTTT
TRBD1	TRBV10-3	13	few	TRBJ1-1	CAINDRGAAEAFF	TGTGCCATCAATGACAGGGGGGCTGCTGAAGCTTTCTTT
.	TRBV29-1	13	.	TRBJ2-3	CSLPAGQGDTQYF	TGCAGCCTCCCTGCGGGGCAGGGGGATACGCAGTATTTT
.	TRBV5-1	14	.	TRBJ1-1	CASSLGSGATEAFF	TGCGCCAGCAGCTTGGGGTCAGGGGCCACTGAAGCTTTCTTT
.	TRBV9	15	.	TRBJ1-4	CASSVRHGTNEKLFF	TGTGCCAGCAGCGTCAGACATGGAACTAATGAAAAACTGTTTTTT
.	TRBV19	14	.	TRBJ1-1	CASNRNRVDTEAFF	TGTGCCAGTAATCGGAACAGGGTGGACACTGAAGCTTTCTTT
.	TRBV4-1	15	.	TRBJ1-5	CASSQDGQDNQPQHF	TGCGCCAGCAGCCAAGATGGGCAGGACAATCAGCCCCAGCATTTT
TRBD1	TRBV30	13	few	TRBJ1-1	CAWSTGGLTEAFF	TGTGCCTGGAGTACAGGGGGCCTTACTGAAGCTTTCTTT
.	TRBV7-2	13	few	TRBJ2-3	CASSLEGAVKKYF	TGTGCCAGCAGCTTAGAGGGCGCCGTAAAGAAGTATTTT
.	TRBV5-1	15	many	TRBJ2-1	CASSPDPTPYNEQFF	TGCGCCAGCAGCCCGGACCCGACCCCCTACAATGAGCAGTTCTTC
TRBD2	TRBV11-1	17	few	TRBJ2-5	CASSYPTSGGAQETQYF	TGTGCCAGCAGCTACCCGACTAGCGGGGGGGCCCAGGAGACCCAGTACTTC
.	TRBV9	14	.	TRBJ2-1	CASSVGNRQNEQFF	TGTGCCAGCAGCGTAGGCAACAGGCAAAATGAGCAGTTCTTC
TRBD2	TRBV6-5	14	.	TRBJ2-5	CASSSEAGVETQYF	TGTGCCAGCAGTTCCGAGGCGGGGGTGGAGACCCAGTACTTC
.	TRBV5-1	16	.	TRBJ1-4	CASSWGGTSTNEKLFF	TGCGCCAGCAGCTGGGGAGGGACCTCAACTAATGAAAAACTGTTTTTT
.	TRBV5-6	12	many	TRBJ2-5	CASGRTSGTQYF	TGTGCCAGCGGAAGAACTTCGGGGACCCAGTACTTC
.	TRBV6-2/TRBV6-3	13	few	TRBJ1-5	CASRRDEGQPQHF	TGTGCCAGCAGAAGGGACGAAGGTCAGCCCCAGCATTTT
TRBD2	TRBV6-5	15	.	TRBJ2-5	CASSLTLAGQETQYF	TGTGCCAGCAGCCTCACGCTAGCGGGCCAAGAGACCCAGTACTTC
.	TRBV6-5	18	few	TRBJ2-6	CASTLRTEFFSGANVLTF	TGTGCCAGCACTCTAAGGACAGAGTTTTTCTCTGGGGCCAACGTCCTGACTTTC
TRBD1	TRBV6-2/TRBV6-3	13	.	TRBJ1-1	CASSARGLTEAFF	TGTGCCAGCAGCGCGAGGGGGCTCACTGAAGCTTTCTTT
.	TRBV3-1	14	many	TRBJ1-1	CASSQVASNTEAFF	TGTGCCAGCAGCCAAGTCGCATCAAACACTGAAGCTTTCTTT
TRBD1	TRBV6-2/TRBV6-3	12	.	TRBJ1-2	CASRQGADGYTF	TGTGCCAGCAGACAGGGGGCTGATGGCTACACCTTC
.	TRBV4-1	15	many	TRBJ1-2	CASSHSRDGDYGYTF	TGCGCCAGCAGCCATTCCCGGGACGGAGACTATGGCTACACCTTC
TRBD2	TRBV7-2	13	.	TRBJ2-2	CASSSPSGGELFF	TGTGCCAGCAGCTCCCCTAGCGGCGGGGAGCTGTTTTTT
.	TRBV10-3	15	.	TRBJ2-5	CAISETGRAQETQYF	TGTGCCATCAGTGAGACAGGCAGGGCCCAAGAGACCCAGTACTTC
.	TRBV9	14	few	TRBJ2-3	CASTRQSSTDTQYF	TGTGCCAGCACCCGCCAGAGTAGCACAGATACGCAGTATTTT
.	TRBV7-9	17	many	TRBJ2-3	CASSLAEAAHSPDTQYF	TGTGCCAGCAGCTTAGCAGAGGCCGCCCACAGCCCAGATACGCAGTATTTT